This T cell receptor beta chain was recorded in a study of OX40 agonist ivuxolimab in advanced cancers. Turning to the study itself: It was ivuxolimab, an agonistic anti-OX40 (CD134) antibody, that patients were treated with.

Method: immunoSEQ multiplex PCR; TCRdb's copy keeps in-frame clones and lacks some. The sample carries approximately 74,000 clones, around 90% recorded once. To note about this clone: Antigen: not known.

Study-level findings and limits: CD8+ T cells were the subset that, on average, had more expanded clones than CD4+.

Trimming cost V 3 bases and J 3 bases; bases outside gene matches: 4. Germline V CDR1 and CDR2: SGHTA, FQGNSA. The CDR3 has 15 amino acids. Material: CD4+ or CD8+ T cells sorted from blood, obtained in a trial of the OX40 agonist ivuxolimab. The TCR was taken from an adult with an advanced solid tumor such as melanoma, head and neck, liver or kidney cancer. The chain recombines TRBV7-2 with TRBJ2-1, with 8 bases that match TRBD1. Here the CDR3 DNA reads TGTGCCAGCAGCTTTCCAGGGGGCGGCTACAATGAGCAGTTCTTC. Its protein is CASSFPGGGYNEQFF.